This T cell receptor beta chain was sequenced in a study of T cell clones after liver transplantation. Background on the study: TCRbeta sequencing after a pre-transplant mixed lymphocyte reaction identified graft-donor-reactive clones, later tracked in post-transplant blood.

Clones were sequenced by immunoSEQ multiplex PCR, and TCRdb holds only the in-frame ones, with some missing. The sample holds around 43,000 clones, 70% to 90% seen once. A note on this clone: Antigen specificity is unknown.

This CDR3 spans 17 amino acids. Germline-derived CDR1 and CDR2 are LNHDA and SQIVND (reference sequence). V lost 0 bases to trimming and J lost 4 bases; unmatched junction nucleotides: 8. Study outcomes and limitations: In a couple of subjects, few donor cells limited the measurable donor-reactive repertoire.

The TCR comes from a human patient who received a liver transplant. Among the T cells, some may be from the graft donor. The source material was CD4+ T cells from blood, sampled 24 months after liver transplant. The chain joins TRBV19 to TRBJ2-7; TRBD2 matches 11 bases. This CDR3 is CASSIDRWTSGQYEQYF. The CDR3 nucleotides read TGTGCCAGTAGTATAGATCGGTGGACTAGCGGGCAATACGAGCAGTACTTC.